The sequence of this T cell receptor (beta chain) was determined in a study of cytomegalovirus exposure and HLA in healthy donors. Study-wide results and limits: Accurate HLA-A and HLA-B prediction from TCR beta sequences was reported for most subjects. Generally TCR sequences proved uncommon, though certain public TCRs appeared in numerous donors.

Primers included in the PCR were 60 Vbeta and 13 Jbeta primers. Measured with immunoSEQ multiplex PCR; TCRdb has only the in-frame clones, and not every one. The data show approximately 150,000 clones, roughly two thirds seen once. This clone was detected only once. The antigen is unknown. CDR1 SGHRS and CDR2 YFSETQ come from the germline V gene. V lost 3 bases, J lost 3 bases, and 1 base stayed unmatched. There are 13 residues in the CDR3. Material for sequencing was PBMCs. The V gene is TRBV5-1, the J gene TRBJ1-2, with 8 bases lining up with TRBD1. The TCR was taken from a woman aged 25 to 39 in good health and CMV-seronegative. The CDR3 here is CASSSTGDYGYTF. CDR3 DNA sequence: TGCGCCAGCAGCTCGACAGGGGACTATGGCTACACCTTC.